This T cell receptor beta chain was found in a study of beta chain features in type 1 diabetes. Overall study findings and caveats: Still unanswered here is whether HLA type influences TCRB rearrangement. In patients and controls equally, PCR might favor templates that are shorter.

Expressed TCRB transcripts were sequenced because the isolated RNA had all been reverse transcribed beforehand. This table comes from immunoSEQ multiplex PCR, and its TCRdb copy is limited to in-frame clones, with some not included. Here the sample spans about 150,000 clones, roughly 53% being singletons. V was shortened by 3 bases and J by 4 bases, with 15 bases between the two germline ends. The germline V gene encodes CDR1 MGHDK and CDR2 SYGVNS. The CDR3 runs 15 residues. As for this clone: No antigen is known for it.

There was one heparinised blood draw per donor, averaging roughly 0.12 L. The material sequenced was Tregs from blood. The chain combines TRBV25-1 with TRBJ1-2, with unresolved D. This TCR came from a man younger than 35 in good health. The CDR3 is CASSDQFSLTYGYTF. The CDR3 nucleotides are TGTGCCAGCAGTGATCAGTTTTCGCTCACCTATGGCTACACCTTC.